This is a list of T cell receptor beta chains from one sample in a study of T-cell reconstitution after alpha-beta-depleted transplantation in children. In TCRdb, the PCR reads were re-called with MiXCR into one record per CDR3 protein. The sample holds 85,000 to 120,000 distinct CDR3 sequences, roughly 7.2% seen once. The source was PBMCs, collected before TCRalphabeta/CD19-depleted stem cell transplant. These receptors all come from a boy between 2 and 10 years old with acute lymphoblastic leukemia, due to receive a stem cell transplant. Both conserved end residues are part of each CDR3. A D gene is named only where the DNA matches it firmly. Part of the rows lack a size; the others show once, few, many or a class for expanded clones.

d_call,v_call,clone_size,j_call,cdr3_nt,cdr3_aa
-,TRBV5-1,-,TRBJ1-6,TGCGCCAGCAGCTTGGCCCGGGTTGATTCACCCCTCCACTTT,CASSLARVDSPLHF
-,TRBV3-1,many,TRBJ1-1,TGTGCCAGCAGCCAAGTTGAGGGGCGGACTGAAGCTTTCTTT,CASSQVEGRTEAFF
-,TRBV15,many,TRBJ2-3,TGTGCCACCAGCAGAGATGGGGTATACACAGATACGCAGTATTTT,CATSRDGVYTDTQYF
-,TRBV7-2,many,TRBJ2-7,TGTGCCAGCAGCCAACGGACTGGGTTACACGAGCAGTACTTC,CASSQRTGLHEQYF
TRBD1,TRBV13,-,TRBJ2-7,TGTGCCAGCAGCTTATCGGGACAGGGACCCTACGAGCAGTACTTC,CASSLSGQGPYEQYF
TRBD2,TRBV20-1,few,TRBJ2-1,TGCAGTATACGAGGTAGCGGGGACTACAATGAGCAGTTCTTC,CSIRGSGDYNEQFF
TRBD1,TRBV5-1,few,TRBJ2-1,TGCGCCAGCAGCTCCCGGGACAGGGGTTACAATGAGCAGTTCTTC,CASSSRDRGYNEQFF
-,TRBV6-5,-,TRBJ1-1,TGTGCCAGCAGTTACGCCGGGGGCCTGGGGAACACTGAAGCTTTCTTT,CASSYAGGLGNTEAFF
-,TRBV7-9,many,TRBJ2-7,TGTGCCAGCAGCTTCTCCGGGTTGGCCTACGAGCAGTACTTC,CASSFSGLAYEQYF
-,TRBV5-1,-,TRBJ2-3,TGCGCCAGCAGCCCGTACGGACGTCCAAGAACAGATACGCAGTATTTT,CASSPYGRPRTDTQYF
-,TRBV12-3/TRBV12-4,many,TRBJ2-2,TGTGCCAGCAGTCTGACAGAGAACACCGGGGAGCTGTTTTTT,CASSLTENTGELFF
TRBD2,TRBV10-3,few,TRBJ2-5,TGTGCCATCAGTGAGAGCATCCCCGAATTGACTAGCAGCCAAGAGACCCAGTACTTC,CAISESIPELTSSQETQYF
TRBD2,TRBV4-1,many,TRBJ2-5,TGCGCCAGCAGCCAAGATCCCCCCCAGCGGGGCCAAGAGACCCAGTACTTC,CASSQDPPQRGQETQYF
-,TRBV5-1,-,TRBJ2-7,TGCGCCAGCAGCTTGGGAGGGTCCTCCGAGCATTACTTC,CASSLGGSSEHYF
-,TRBV6-2/TRBV6-3,few,TRBJ1-6,TGTGCCAGCAGTTACCGCGAGGGAAATAATTCACCCCTCCACTTT,CASSYREGNNSPLHF
TRBD1,TRBV5-1,-,TRBJ1-2,TGCGCCAGCAGCTTGGGGACAGGGGAGGGCTACACCTTC,CASSLGTGEGYTF
TRBD1,TRBV5-1,many,TRBJ2-2,TGCGCCAGCAGCCAGCAACAGGGGGCAACCGGGGAGCTGTTTTTT,CASSQQQGATGELFF